One and the same sample provided the 14 T cell receptor beta chains below, sequenced in a study of shared clonotypes between healthy human individuals. Method: immunoSEQ multiplex PCR; TCRdb's copy keeps in-frame clones and lacks some. The sample gives some 2,100,000 clones, approximately 95% of which show up once; 0.1% to 0.15% is in the top ten. The specimen was naive CD4+ T cells sorted from blood. The subset here: CD45RA+ positively selected. These receptors came from a man aged 18 to 29 in good health.

A word on this clone: Other DNA sequences from this sample encode an identical CDR3 as well. This sequence joins TRBV11-2 and TRBJ2-7; 11 bases are a match to TRBD2. Looked up from germline, CDR1 is SGHAT and CDR2 is FQNNGV. The J segment lost 0 bases and the V segment lost 5 bases, leaving 3 bases of the junction unmatched. The CDR3 contains 15 residues. CDR3 sequence reads: CASSLGTSGSYEQYF. In nucleotides, the CDR3 is TGTGCCAGCAGCCTAGGGACTAGCGGCTCCTACGAGCAGTACTTC.

This clone was counted between two and nine times. The CDR3 bases are TGTGCCAGCAGTGAAGGGTCGAACCTACCCCTCCACTTT. This translates into CASSEGSNLPLHF. The chain combines TRBV6-1 with TRBJ1-6; no clear D gene. Trimming shortened V by 1 base and J by 12 bases, and 10 bases separated the two germline ends. The CDR3 is made up of 13 amino acids. Germline lookup yields CDR1 MNHNS and CDR2 SASEGT.

The J gene is TRBJ2-3, the V gene TRBV19, with D perhaps matching TRBD2 (5 bases). The CDR3 is made up of 13 amino acids. Germline CDR1 reads LNHDA; CDR2 reads SQIVND (reference sequence). Trimming took 5 bases from V and 3 from J, leaving 9 bases between them. In DNA, the CDR3 is TGTGCCAGTAGTTCCGGGGAAACAGATACGCAGTATTTT. This gives the protein CASSSGETDTQYF.

Worth noting for this clone: Other DNA sequences within the sample encode an identical CDR3. The rearrangement joins TRBV18 to TRBJ1-5; unclear D gene. The V end lost 3 bases, the J end lost 4 bases, and 10 bases lay between the germline ends. The CDR3 totals 14 residues. Germline V gene sequence: CDR1 KGHSH, CDR2 LQKENI. The CDR3 nucleotides are TGTGCCAGCTCACCCCTCTCGTCAAATCAGCCCCAGCATTTT. Protein product: CASSPLSSNQPQHF. Using reference TRBV18 and TRBJ1-5 for the parts outside the CDR3, the full variable domain is NAGVMQNPRHLVRRRGQEARLRCSPMKGHSHVYWYRQLPEEGLKFMVYLQKENIIDESGMPKERFSAEFPKEGPSILRIQQVVRGDSAAYFCASSPLSSNQPQHFGDGTRLSIL.

This rearrangement joins TRBV27 to TRBJ2-7, with D perhaps matching TRBD1 or TRBD2 (8 bases each). The ends were cut back, 6 bases at V and 1 base at J, with 31 bases in the middle. This CDR3 spans 20 amino acids. Germline V gene data show CDR1 as MNHEY and CDR2 as SMNVEV (reference sequence). The chain's CDR3 is CASSPRSTGGPSGLSYEQYF. CDR3 DNA sequence: TGTGCCAGCAGCCCAAGGTCAACAGGGGGGCCTAGCGGGTTATCCTACGAGCAGTACTTC.

J is TRBJ2-1 and V is TRBV2; D call uncertain. V lost 5 bases to trimming and J lost 7 bases, with 6 bases between them. There are 11 residues in the CDR3. From germline, CDR1 is SNHLY and CDR2 FYNNEI. The CDR3 spells CASSIMNEQFF. The CDR3 DNA reads as TGTGCCAGCAGTATCATGAATGAGCAGTTCTTC.

This clone has a single count. This rearrangement joins TRBV25-1 to TRBJ2-3; TRBD2 aligns across 9 bases. V trimming: 6 bases; J trimming: 6 bases; junction bases outside the gene matches: 7. Germline V gene lookup returns CDR1 MGHDK and CDR2 SYGVNS. The CDR3 contains 14 residues. CDR3 nucleotide sequence: TGTGCCAGCAGAGGCAGCGGGAGGACGGATACGCAGTATTTT. Translating gives CASRGSGRTDTQYF.

The chain has TRBV15 and TRBJ2-4; D is uncertain. There are 13 residues in the CDR3. Germline V lookup: CDR1 LNHNV, CDR2 YYDKDF (reference sequence). The V end was cut by 1 base, the J end by 5 bases, with 6 bases between. The CDR3 loop reads CATSRGTQNIQYF. The CDR3 DNA reads TGTGCCACCAGCAGAGGGACCCAAAACATTCAGTACTTC.

The CDR3 DNA follows: TGTGCCAGCAGCGTAGCTTCAGGGGAGTATAATTCACCCCTCCACTTT. Translated: CASSVASGEYNSPLHF. J is TRBJ1-6 and V is TRBV9; maybe TRBD1 (6 bases). V shed 0 bases and J shed 4 bases, with 11 bases lying between them. Germline assignment: CDR1 SGDLS and CDR2 YYNGEE. The CDR3 runs 16 residues.

The V gene is TRBV7-2, the J gene TRBJ1-1, with 11 bases fitting TRBD1. Per germline, CDR1 SGHTA and CDR2 FQGNSA. CDR3 size: 16 residues. After removal of 6 bases from V and 4 bases from J, the junction contained 10 bases not matched to a gene. CDR3 amino acids: CASSRPDRGPVTEAFF. The CDR3 coding sequence is TGTGCCAGCAGTCGACCGGACAGGGGGCCCGTCACTGAAGCTTTCTTT.

Details on this clone: In the same sample, other DNA sequences code for this CDR3. The genes are TRBV10-3 and TRBJ1-4, with D unresolved. From germline, CDR1 is ENHRY and CDR2 SYGVKD. The CDR3 sequence is 12 residues long. V dropped 2 bases and J dropped 8 bases, with 6 bases sitting between them. The DNA of the CDR3 is TGTGCCATCAGTGAGGAAGGAGAAAAACTGTTTTTT. This sequence encodes CAISEEGEKLFF.

Comment on this clone: Other DNA sequences in this sample translate to the same CDR3. V usage is TRBV9 and J usage is TRBJ2-6, with D perhaps matching TRBD2 (6 bases). The V and J ends lost 2 bases and 0 bases respectively, with 9 bases between them. Germline assignment: CDR1 SGDLS and CDR2 YYNGEE. This CDR3 is built from 16 residues. CDR3 residues: CASSVGGSSGANVLTF. The CDR3, as DNA: TGTGCCAGCAGCGTTGGAGGGAGCTCTGGGGCCAACGTCCTGACTTTC.

V and J are TRBV5-1 and TRBJ2-1, with D unresolved. Trimming left V 3 bases short and J 5 bases short, with 9 bases between. The CDR3 totals 13 residues. Germline CDR1 SGHRS, CDR2 YFSETQ. CDR3 region: CASSSHPDNEQFF. CDR3 DNA sequence: TGCGCCAGCAGCTCCCACCCAGACAATGAGCAGTTCTTC.

This chain uses TRBV18 with TRBJ1-5; D unresolved. Germline V gives CDR1 KGHSH, CDR2 LQKENI. Trimming pared 3 bases from V and 5 bases from J, leaving 11 bases between. The CDR3 contains 14 residues. The chain's CDR3 is CASSPWTVDQPQHF. The CDR3 DNA is TGTGCCAGCTCACCCTGGACTGTAGATCAGCCCCAGCATTTT.